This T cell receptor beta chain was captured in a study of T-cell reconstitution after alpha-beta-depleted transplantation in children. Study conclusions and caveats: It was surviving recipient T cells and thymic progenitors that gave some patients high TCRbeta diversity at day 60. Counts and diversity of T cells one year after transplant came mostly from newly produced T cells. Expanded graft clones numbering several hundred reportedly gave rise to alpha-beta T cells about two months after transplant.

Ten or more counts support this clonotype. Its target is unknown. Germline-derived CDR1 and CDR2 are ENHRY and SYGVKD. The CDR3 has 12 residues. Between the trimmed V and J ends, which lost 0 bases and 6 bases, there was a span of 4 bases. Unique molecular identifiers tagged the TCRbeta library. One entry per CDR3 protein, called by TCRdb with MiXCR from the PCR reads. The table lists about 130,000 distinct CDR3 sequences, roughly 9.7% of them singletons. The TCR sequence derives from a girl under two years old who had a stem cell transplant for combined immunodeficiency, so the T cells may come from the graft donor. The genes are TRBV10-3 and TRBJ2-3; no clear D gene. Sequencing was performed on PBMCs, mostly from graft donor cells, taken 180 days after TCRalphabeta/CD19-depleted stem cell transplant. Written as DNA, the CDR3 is TGTGCCATCAGTGAGTCTCCCGATACGCAGTATTTT. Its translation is CAISESPDTQYF.